This TCR beta chain was identified in a study of regulatory T cells in long-lasting Graves disease. Study summary: Recently diagnosed Graves' patients had received antithyroid drugs for under 3 months. Whole-study findings and limits: Graves' patients with persistent disease showed TCR diversity lower than patients newly diagnosed.

This CDR3 comprises 14 residues. Germline V gives CDR1 SGHAT, CDR2 FQNNGV. V shed 6 bases and J shed 2 bases, with 14 bases lying between them. Arm-PCR with iRepertoire HTBI primers amplified the CDR3 regions for these TCR beta libraries. Each CDR3 protein is one row after TCRdb ran MiXCR on the multiplex PCR reads. The sample lists around 470,000 distinct CDR3 sequences, approximately 15% seen once, with around a sixth in the top ten. This clonotype was counted ten times or more. What it binds is not known. Time point indicated: newly diagnosed GD, antithyroid drugs for less than 3 months. Preparation of the TCR library used RNA extracted from PBMCs. This sample was also put to use in a study of T cells in Graves' hyperthyroidism and ophthalmopathy. That paper adds: Diagnosis rested on symptoms, serum thyroxine and TRAb, thyroid ultrasound, and orbital computed tomography. The HTBI primer set was used in a first-round RT-PCR of the TCR CDR3.

The receptor comes from a woman in her 50s with Graves disease. The sequencing here drew on peripheral blood mononuclear cells (PBMCs), taken at new diagnosis, from a patient treated with antithyroid drugs. The chain joins TRBV11-2 to TRBJ2-7; D call uncertain. The CDR3 loop reads CASSLANNPYEQYF. CDR3 coding DNA: TGTGCCAGCAGTCTCGCTAATAATCCCTACGAGCAGTACTTC.